The present TCR beta chain was sequenced within a study of control samples from healthy donors and cancer patients. CDR1 and CDR2 from the germline V gene are SGHDT and YYEEEE. The trim removed 0 bases at V and 0 bases at J, leaving 9 bases unmatched. The CDR3 contains 19 residues. Only in-frame clones appear in the TCRdb table, and some are missing; sequencing was by immunoSEQ multiplex PCR. The table lists around 150,000 clones, around 88% of them singletons. This chain uses TRBV5-6 with TRBJ2-1; TRBD2 aligns across 10 bases. The sample consisted of blood. The TCR sequence derives from a man aged 18 to 29 in good health. Here the CDR3 DNA reads TGTGCCAGCAGCTTGGTTGGTGTTACTAGCGGGGCCTCCTACAATGAGCAGTTCTTC. Its translation: CASSLVGVTSGASYNEQFF.